A single T cell receptor beta chain is shown here with its context. It lacks a known antigen. Base qualities are missing; no much larger clone stands one base away. In Seattle, one collaborating source enrolled patients while the infection was active and tracked those patients longitudinally over the course of disease. Each collaborating institution followed its own protocols to collect whole blood in K2EDTA tubes. For TCRbeta analysis, collaborators shipped samples in one of three forms: frozen whole blood, isolated PBMCs, or DNA extracted from either of those sample types. TCRbeta CDR3 regions were amplified from genomic DNA by means of the immunoSEQ Assay, a bias-controlled multiplex PCR. Turning to the authors' computational methods: The number of nucleated cells in each sample was estimated by amplification of reference gene primers within the assay. To quantify the absolute abundance of each unique TCRbeta CDR3 rearrangement, sequence reads were collapsed and filtered. For each sample, productive Simpson clonality was calculated by taking the square root of Simpson's diversity index across productive rearrangements. TCRdb limited this immuneACCESS table to in-frame rearrangements with V and J called. A share of clones is missing; checked studies link under half to unresolved V genes, and the rest is unexplained. V and J calls and clone size are those listed in that table; D and trimming were worked out from the DNA. In all, the sample holds roughly 300,000 clones, and approximately 87% of those were seen once. More than 10% of the sample is in the top ten clones.

This record comes from a study of blood T cell repertoires in COVID-19 (dated by TCRdb to the early 2020s). Study-wide context: Samples covering the acute and convalescent phases of COVID-19 were provided by collaborators in the United States, Italy and Spain. The prospective study material was composed of cDNA or gDNA derived from T cells, B-cell-depleted T cells, or PBMCs. Deeply sampled blood TCRbeta repertoires from subjects exposed to, actively infected with, or recovered from COVID-19 were included in the dataset. A freely available public database, intended as a resource for researchers studying the immune response to SARS-CoV-2, is where the repertoires were released. Samples were obtained from the ongoing ImmuneRACE study (first 160 participants) and from about 1,300 subjects provided by 6 global collaborators. Sample metadata almost always included a de-identified subject ID, COVID-19 status, age in years and sex. Where available, HLA class I and class II types were taken from metadata supplied by the sample provider and were not determined by assay-based typing. On the study overall, not on this receptor specifically: Clinical and demographic metadata were provided uncurated, with the amount varying by source and participant.

The sequencing input was peripheral blood. The sequence derives from a woman aged 25 to 45 with COVID-19, enrolled during active disease.

The DNA is TGTGCCAGCAGCCAAGTTGAGTGGGGGCTGCGGGAGACCCAGTACTTC. Its coded protein is CASSQVEWGLRETQYF. In this chain, TRBV4-2 is recombined with TRBJ2-5; TRBD1 could be the D gene, as 6 bases match. The CDR3 numbers 16 residues from cysteine through phenylalanine. This entry keeps only the CDR3 DNA: 48 bases, framed from base 1. V is shortened by 1 base, J by 5 bases, and the region joining them spans 17 bases. In the germline V gene, CDR1 corresponds to LGHNA and CDR2 to YNFKEQ.